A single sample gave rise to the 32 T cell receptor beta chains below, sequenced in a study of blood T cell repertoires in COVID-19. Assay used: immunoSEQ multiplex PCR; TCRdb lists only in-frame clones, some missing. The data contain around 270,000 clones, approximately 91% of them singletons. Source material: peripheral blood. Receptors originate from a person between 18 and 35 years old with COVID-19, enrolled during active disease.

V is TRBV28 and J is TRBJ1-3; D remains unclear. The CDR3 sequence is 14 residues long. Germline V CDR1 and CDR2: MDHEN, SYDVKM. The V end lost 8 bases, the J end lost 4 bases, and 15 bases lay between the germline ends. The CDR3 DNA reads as TGTGCCAGCCGCGCGACATGGGAGGGAAACACCATATATTTT. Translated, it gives CASRATWEGNTIYF.

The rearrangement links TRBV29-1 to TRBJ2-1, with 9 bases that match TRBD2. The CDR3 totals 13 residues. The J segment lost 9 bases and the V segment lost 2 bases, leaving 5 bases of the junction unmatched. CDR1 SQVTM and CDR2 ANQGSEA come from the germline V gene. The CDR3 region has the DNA TGCAGCGTTGAACTAGCGGGAATTAGTGAGCAGTTCTTC. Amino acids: CSVELAGISEQFF.

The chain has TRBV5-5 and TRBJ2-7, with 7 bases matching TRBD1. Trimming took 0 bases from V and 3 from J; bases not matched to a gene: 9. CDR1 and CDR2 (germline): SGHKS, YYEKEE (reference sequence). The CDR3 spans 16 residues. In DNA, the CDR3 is TGTGCCAGCAGCTTGGATTTCCGGACAGGTTTCTACGAGCAGTACTTC. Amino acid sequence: CASSLDFRTGFYEQYF.

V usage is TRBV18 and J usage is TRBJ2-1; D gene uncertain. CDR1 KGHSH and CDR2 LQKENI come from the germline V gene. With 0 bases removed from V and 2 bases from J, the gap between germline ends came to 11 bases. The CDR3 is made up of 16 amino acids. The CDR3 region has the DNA TGTGCCAGCTCACCACCGACTGCCTCGGCCTACAATGAGCAGTTCTTC. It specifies CASSPPTASAYNEQFF.

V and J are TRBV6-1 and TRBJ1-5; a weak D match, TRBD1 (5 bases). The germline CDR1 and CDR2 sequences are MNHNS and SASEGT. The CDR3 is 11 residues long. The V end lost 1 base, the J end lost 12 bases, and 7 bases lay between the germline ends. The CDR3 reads CASSEGQGQHF. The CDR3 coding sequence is TGTGCCAGCAGTGAAGGGCAGGGCCAGCATTTT.

The CDR3 here is CASSTSAGVTGELFF. The CDR3 DNA is TGTGCCAGTAGTACGTCAGCGGGAGTAACAGGGGAGCTGTTTTTT. The chain is built from TRBV19 and TRBJ2-2; TRBD2 matches 8 bases. The germline gives CDR1 LNHDA, CDR2 SQIVND (reference sequence). This CDR3 region has 15 residues. V lost 4 bases to trimming and J lost 8 bases; unmatched junction nucleotides: 9.

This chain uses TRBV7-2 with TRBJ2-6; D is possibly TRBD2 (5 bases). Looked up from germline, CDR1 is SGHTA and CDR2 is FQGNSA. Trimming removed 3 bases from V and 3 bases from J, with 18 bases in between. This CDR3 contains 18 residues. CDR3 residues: CASSFRGLRVGGANVLTF. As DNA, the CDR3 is TGTGCCAGCAGCTTTCGCGGACTTCGAGTAGGTGGGGCCAACGTCCTGACTTTC.

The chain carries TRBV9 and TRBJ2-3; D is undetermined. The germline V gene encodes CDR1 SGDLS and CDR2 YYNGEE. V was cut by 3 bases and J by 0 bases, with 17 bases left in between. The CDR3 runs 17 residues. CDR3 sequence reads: CASSALGQAPSTDTQYF. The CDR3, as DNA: TGTGCCAGCAGCGCCCTCGGCCAGGCCCCTAGCACAGATACGCAGTATTTT.

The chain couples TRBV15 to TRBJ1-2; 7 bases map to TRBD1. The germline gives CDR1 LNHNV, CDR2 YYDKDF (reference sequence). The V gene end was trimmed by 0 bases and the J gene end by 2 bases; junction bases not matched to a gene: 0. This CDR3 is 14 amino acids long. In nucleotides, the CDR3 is TGTGCCACCAGCAGAGAACAGGGGAACTATGGCTACACCTTC. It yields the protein CATSREQGNYGYTF.

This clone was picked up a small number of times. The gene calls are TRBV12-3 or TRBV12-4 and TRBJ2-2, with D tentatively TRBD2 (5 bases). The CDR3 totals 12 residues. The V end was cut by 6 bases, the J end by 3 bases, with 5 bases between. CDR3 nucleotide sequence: TGTGCCAGCAGGCGGGACACCGGGGAGCTGTTTTTT. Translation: CASRRDTGELFF.

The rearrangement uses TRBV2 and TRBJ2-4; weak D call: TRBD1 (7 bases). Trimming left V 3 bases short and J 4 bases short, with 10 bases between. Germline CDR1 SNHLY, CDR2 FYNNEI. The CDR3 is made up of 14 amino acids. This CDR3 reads CASSDAGGKNIQYF. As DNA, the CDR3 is TGTGCCAGCAGTGATGCAGGGGGGAAAAACATTCAGTACTTC. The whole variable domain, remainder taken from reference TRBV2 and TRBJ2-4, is EPEVTQTPSHQVTQMGQEVILRCVPISNHLYFYWYRQILGQKVEFLVSFYNNEISEKSEIFDDQFSVERPDGSNFTLKIRSTKLEDSAMYFCASSDAGGKNIQYFGAGTRLSVL.

CDR3 sequence reads: CSAGGSQPQHF. For the CDR3, the DNA is TGCAGTGCGGGAGGAAGTCAGCCCCAGCATTTT. J is TRBJ1-5 and V is TRBV20-1; D gene ambiguous. The CDR3 spans 11 residues. The germline V gene has CDR1 DFQATT and CDR2 SNEGSKA (reference sequence). The V end was cut by 6 bases, the J end by 6 bases, with 9 bases between.

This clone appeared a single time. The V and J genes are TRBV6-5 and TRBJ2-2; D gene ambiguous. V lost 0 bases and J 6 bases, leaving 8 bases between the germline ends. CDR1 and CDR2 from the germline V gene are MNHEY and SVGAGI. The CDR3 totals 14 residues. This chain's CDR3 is CASSYSAIPGELFF. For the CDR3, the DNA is TGTGCCAGCAGTTACTCGGCCATCCCCGGGGAGCTGTTTTTT.

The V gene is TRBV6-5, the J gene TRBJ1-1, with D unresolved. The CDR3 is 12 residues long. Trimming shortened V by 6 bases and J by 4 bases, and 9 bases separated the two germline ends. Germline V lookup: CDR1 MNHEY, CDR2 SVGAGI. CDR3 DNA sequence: TGTGCCAGCAGCCCCGAGGGCACTGAAGCTTTCTTT. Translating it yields CASSPEGTEAFF.

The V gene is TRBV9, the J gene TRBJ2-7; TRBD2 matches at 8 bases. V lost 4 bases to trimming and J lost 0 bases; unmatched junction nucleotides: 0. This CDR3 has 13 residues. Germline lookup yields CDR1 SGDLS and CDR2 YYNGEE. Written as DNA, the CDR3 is TGTGCCAGCAGCAGCGGGAGCTCCTACGAGCAGTACTTC. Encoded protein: CASSSGSSYEQYF.

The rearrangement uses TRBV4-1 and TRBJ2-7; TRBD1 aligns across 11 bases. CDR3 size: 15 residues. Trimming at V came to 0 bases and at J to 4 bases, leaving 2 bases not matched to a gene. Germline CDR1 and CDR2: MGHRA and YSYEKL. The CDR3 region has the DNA TGCGCCAGCAGCCAAGACCGGGACAGGGGGTACGAGCAGTACTTC. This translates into CASSQDRDRGYEQYF.

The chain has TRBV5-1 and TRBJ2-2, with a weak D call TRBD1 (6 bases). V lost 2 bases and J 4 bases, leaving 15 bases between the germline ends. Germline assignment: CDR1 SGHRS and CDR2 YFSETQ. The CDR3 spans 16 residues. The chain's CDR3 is CASSFEGEGSTGELFF. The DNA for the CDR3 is TGCGCCAGCAGCTTCGAGGGGGAAGGGAGCACCGGGGAGCTGTTTTTT.

The CDR3 spells CASSLQRGSGGANVLTF. The CDR3 DNA is TGTGCCAGCAGCTTACAGCGGGGGTCCGGGGGGGCCAACGTCCTGACTTTC. The chain recombines TRBV7-8 with TRBJ2-6, with TRBD2 matching over 8 bases. V shed 2 bases, J shed 4 bases, and the junction held 7 bases outside the gene matches. Per germline, CDR1 SGHVS and CDR2 FQNEAQ. The CDR3 has 17 amino acids.

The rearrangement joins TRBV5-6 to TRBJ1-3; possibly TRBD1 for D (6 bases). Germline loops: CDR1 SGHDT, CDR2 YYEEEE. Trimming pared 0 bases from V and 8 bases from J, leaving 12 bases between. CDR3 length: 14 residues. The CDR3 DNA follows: TGTGCCAGCAGCTTGGCCGGCAGGGGAGACACCATATATTTT. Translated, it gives CASSLAGRGDTIYF.

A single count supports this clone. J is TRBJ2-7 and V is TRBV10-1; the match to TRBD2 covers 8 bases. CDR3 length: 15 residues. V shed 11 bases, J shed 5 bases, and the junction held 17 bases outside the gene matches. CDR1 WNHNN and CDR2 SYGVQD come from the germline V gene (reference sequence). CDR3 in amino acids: CADIDRGGGVHEQYF. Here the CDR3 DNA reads TGCGCCGACATCGACCGGGGGGGCGGAGTCCACGAGCAGTACTTC.

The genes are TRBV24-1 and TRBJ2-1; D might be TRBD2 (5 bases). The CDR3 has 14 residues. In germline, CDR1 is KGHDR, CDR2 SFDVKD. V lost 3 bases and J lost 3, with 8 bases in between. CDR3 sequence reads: CATSDVGDYNEQFF. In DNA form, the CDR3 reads TGTGCCACCAGTGATGTGGGAGACTACAATGAGCAGTTCTTC.

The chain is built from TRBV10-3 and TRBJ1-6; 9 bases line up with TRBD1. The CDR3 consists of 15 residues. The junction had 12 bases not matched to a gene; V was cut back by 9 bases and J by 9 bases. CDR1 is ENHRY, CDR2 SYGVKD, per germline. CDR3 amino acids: CAISSQGAGSSPLHF. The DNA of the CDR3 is TGTGCCATTTCTTCACAGGGGGCGGGAAGTTCACCCCTCCACTTT.

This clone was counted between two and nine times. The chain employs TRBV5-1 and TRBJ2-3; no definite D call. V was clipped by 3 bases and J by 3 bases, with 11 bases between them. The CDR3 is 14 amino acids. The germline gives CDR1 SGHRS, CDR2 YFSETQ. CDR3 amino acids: CASSSRLNTDTQYF. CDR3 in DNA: TGCGCCAGCAGCTCCCGACTCAATACAGATACGCAGTATTTT. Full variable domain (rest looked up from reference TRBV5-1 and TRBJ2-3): KAGVTQTPRYLIKTRGQQVTLSCSPISGHRSVSWYQQTPGQGLQFLFEYFSETQRNKGNFPGRFSGRQFSNSRSEMNVSTLELGDSALYLCASSSRLNTDTQYFGPGTRLTVL.

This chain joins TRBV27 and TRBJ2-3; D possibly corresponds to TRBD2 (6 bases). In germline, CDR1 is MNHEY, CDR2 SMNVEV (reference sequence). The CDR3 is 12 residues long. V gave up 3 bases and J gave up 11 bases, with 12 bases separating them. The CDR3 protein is CASSFDGRWQYF. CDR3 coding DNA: TGTGCCAGCAGTTTCGACGGGAGATGGCAGTATTTT.

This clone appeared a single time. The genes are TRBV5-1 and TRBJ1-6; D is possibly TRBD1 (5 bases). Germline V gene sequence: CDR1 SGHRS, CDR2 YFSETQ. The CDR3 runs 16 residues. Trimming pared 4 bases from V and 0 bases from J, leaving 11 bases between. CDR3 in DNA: TGCGCCAGCAGCACTCGACAGAGCTCCTATAATTCACCCCTCCACTTT. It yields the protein CASSTRQSSYNSPLHF.

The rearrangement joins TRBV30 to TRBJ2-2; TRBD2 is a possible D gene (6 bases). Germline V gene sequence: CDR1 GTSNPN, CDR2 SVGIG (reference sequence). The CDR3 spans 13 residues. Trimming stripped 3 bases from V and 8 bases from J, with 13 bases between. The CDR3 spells CAWRSTSIGELFF. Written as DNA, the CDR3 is TGTGCCTGGAGAAGCACTAGCATAGGGGAGCTGTTTTTT. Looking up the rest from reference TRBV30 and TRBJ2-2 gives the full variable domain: SQTIHQWPATLVQPVGSPLSLECTVEGTSNPNLYWYRQAAGRGLQLLFYSVGIGQISSEVPQNLSASRPQDRQFILSSKKLLLSDSGFYLCAWRSTSIGELFFGEGSRLTVL.

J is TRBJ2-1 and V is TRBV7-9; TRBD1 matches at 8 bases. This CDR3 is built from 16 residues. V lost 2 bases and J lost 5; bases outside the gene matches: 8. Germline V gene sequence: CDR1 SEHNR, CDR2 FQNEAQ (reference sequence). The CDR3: CASSLPRQGRHNEQFF. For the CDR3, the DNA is TGTGCCAGCAGCTTACCAAGACAGGGGAGGCACAATGAGCAGTTCTTC.

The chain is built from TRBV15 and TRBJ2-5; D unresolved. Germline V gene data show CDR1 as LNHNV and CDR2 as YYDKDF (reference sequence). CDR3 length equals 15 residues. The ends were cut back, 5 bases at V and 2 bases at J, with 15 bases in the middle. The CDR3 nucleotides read TGTGCCACCAGCCCCCTTAGTACAGCTCAAGAGACCCAGTACTTC. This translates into CATSPLSTAQETQYF.

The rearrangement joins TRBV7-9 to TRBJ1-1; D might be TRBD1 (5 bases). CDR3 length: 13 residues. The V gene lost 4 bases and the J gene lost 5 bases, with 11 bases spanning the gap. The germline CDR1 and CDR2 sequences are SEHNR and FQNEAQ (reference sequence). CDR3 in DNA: TGTGCCAGCAGCTGGGGCGGGGCAACTGAAGCTTTCTTT. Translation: CASSWGGATEAFF.

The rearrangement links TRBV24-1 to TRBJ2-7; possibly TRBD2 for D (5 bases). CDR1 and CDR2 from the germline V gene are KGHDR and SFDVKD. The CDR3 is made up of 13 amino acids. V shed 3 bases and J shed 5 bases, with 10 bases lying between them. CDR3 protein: CATSDPGYHEQYF. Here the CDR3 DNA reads TGTGCCACCAGTGATCCGGGGTACCACGAGCAGTACTTC.

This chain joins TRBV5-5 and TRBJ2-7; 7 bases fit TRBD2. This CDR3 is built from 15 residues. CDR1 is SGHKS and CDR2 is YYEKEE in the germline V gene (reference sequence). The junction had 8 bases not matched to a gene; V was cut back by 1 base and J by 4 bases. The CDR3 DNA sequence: TGTGCCAGCAGCTTGTTGCGCGGGAGCGAGTACGAGCAGTACTTC. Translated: CASSLLRGSEYEQYF. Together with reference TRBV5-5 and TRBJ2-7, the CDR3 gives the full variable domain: DAGVTQSPTHLIKTRGQQVTLRCSPISGHKSVSWYQQVLGQGPQFIFQYYEKEERGRGNFPDRFSARQFPNYSSELNVNALLLGDSALYLCASSLLRGSEYEQYFGPGTRLTVT.

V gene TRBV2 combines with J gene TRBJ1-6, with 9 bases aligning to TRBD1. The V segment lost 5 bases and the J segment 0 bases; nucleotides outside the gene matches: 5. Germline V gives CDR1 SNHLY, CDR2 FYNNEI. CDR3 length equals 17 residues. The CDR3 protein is CASSLDRGSSYNSPLHF. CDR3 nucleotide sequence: TGTGCCAGCAGTTTGGACAGGGGTAGCTCCTATAATTCACCCCTCCACTTT.